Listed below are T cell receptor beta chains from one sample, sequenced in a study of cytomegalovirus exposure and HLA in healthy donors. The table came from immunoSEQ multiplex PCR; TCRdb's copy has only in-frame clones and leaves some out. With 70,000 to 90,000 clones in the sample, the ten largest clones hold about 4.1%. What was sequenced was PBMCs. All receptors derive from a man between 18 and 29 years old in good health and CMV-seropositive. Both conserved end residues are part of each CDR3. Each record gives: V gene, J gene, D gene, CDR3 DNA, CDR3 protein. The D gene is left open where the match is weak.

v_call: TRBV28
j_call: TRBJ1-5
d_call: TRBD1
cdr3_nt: TGTGCCAGCAGTCCTCCTACAGGGGGCTATCAGCCCCAGCATTTT
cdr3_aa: CASSPPTGGYQPQHF

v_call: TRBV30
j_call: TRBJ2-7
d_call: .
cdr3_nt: TGTGCCTGGACCCTGGGAGGTCCCGGCGAGCAGTACTTC
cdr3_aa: CAWTLGGPGEQYF

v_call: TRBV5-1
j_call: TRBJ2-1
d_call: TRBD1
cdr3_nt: TGCGCCAGCAGGGACAGGCGATACAATGAGCAGTTCTTC
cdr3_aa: CASRDRRYNEQFF

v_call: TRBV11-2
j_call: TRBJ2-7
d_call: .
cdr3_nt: TGTGCCAGCAGCTTGCGGGCCTCCTACGAGCAGTACTTC
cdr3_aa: CASSLRASYEQYF

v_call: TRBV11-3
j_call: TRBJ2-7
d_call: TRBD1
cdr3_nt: TGTGCCAGCAGCTTAGGAGGGACAGGGGTGCACGAGCAGTACTTC
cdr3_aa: CASSLGGTGVHEQYF

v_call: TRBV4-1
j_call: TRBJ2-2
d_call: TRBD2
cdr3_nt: TGCGCCAGCAGCCGTAAACTAGCGGGAGAAAGGGGGGAGCTGTTTTTT
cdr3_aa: CASSRKLAGERGELFF

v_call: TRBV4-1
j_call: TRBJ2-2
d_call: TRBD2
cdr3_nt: TGCGCCAGCAGCCAGCCGGGACTAGCGGGGGGGCGCGACACCGGGGAGCTGTTTTTT
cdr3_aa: CASSQPGLAGGRDTGELFF

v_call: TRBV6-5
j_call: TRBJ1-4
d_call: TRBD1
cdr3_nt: TGTGCCAGCAGCCCGACAGGGGGAGATGAAAAACTGTTTTTT
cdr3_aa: CASSPTGGDEKLFF

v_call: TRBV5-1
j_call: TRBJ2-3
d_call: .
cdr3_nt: TGCGCCAGCAGCTTAGAGACAGATACGCAGTATTTT
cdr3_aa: CASSLETDTQYF

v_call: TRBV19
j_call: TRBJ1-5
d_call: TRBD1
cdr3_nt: TGTGCCAGCCAACAGGGGGCATCTCAGCCCCAGCATTTT
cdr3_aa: CASQQGASQPQHF

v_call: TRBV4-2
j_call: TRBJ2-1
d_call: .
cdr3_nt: TGTGCCAGCACCCGTGGAGGGAGTTCCGACAATGAGCAGTTCTTC
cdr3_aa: CASTRGGSSDNEQFF

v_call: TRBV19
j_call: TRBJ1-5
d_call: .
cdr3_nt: TGTGCCAGTACCGACTCGATGTCGCCCCAGCATTTT
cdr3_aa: CASTDSMSPQHF

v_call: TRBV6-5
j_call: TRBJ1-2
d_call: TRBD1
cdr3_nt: TGTGCCAGCAGTTTAGGGACAGAGGTATCCTATGGCTACACCTTC
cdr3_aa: CASSLGTEVSYGYTF

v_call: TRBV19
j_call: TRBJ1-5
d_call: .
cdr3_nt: TGTGCCAGTAGTACTACAGGGCTTCAGCCCCAGCATTTT
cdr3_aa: CASSTTGLQPQHF

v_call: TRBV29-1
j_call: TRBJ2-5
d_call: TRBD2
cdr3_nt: TGCAGCGTTGAAGGGCTGGGGGGGTGGGAGACCCAGTACTTC
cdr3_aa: CSVEGLGGWETQYF

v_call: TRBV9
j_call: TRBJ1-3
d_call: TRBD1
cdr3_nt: TGTGCCAGCAGCGTAGGAGGCAGGGGGCACAACACCATATATTTT
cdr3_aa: CASSVGGRGHNTIYF

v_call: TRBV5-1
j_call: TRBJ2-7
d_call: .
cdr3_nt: TGCGCCAGCAGCTCGCTACAGGGAGTTTCGGACGAGCAGTACTTC
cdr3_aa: CASSSLQGVSDEQYF

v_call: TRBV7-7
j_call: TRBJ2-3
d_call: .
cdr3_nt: TGTGCTAGCAGCTTATCAGGGGCCGATACGCAGTATTTT
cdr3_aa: CASSLSGADTQYF

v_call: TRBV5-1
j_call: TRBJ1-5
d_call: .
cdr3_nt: TGCGCCAGCAGCTTGGGGCAGGGCTCTCAGCCCCAGCATTTT
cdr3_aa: CASSLGQGSQPQHF

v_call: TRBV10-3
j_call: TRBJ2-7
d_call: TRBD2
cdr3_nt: TGTGCCATCAGTGAGCTGGCGGCTACCGGGACTAGCGCCGACGAGCAGTACTTC
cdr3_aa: CAISELAATGTSADEQYF

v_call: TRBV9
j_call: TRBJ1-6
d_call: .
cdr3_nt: TGTGCCAGCACTGGGGGGGGACGCTCACCCCTCCACTTT
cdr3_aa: CASTGGGRSPLHF

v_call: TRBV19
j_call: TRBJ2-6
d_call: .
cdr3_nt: TGTGCCAGTAGTATAGAGGGCCTCTCTGGGGCCAACGTCCTGACTTTC
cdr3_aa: CASSIEGLSGANVLTF

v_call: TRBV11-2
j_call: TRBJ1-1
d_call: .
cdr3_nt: TGTGCCAGCAGCTTAGGGGGGGGGTTCACTGAAGCTTTCTTT
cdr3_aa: CASSLGGGFTEAFF

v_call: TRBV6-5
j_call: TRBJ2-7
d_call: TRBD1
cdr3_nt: TGTGCCAGCAGCCGGGACAGGGCCTCCTACGAGCAGTACTTC
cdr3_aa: CASSRDRASYEQYF

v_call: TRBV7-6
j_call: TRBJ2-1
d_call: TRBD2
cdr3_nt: TGTGCCAGCAGCGTACTAGCGGGAGTGGAGCAGTTCTTC
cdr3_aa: CASSVLAGVEQFF

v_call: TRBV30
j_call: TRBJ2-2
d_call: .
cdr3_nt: TGTGCCTGGAGTGTAGGGGGGGCGACCGGGGAGCTGTTTTTT
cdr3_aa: CAWSVGGATGELFF

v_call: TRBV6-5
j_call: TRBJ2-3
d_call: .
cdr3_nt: TGTGCCAGCAGTTACGGCGGGGGCAGGGCAGATACGCAGTATTTT
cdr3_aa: CASSYGGGRADTQYF

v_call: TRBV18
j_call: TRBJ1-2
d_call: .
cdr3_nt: TGTGCCAGCTCCTCCACAGGGATGGACTATGGCTACACCTTC
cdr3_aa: CASSSTGMDYGYTF

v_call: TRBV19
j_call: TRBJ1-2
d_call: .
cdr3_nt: TGTGCCAGTAGTGTTCTCACAAACTATGGCTACACCTTC
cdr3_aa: CASSVLTNYGYTF

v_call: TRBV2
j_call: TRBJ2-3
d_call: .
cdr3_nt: TGTGCCAGCAGTCTAGGACTAAGCACAGATACGCAGTATTTT
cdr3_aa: CASSLGLSTDTQYF

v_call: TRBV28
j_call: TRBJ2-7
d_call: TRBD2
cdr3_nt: TGTGCCAGCAGAATACTAGCGGGAGAAAACGAGCAGTACTTC
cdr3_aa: CASRILAGENEQYF

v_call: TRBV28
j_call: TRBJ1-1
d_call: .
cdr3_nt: TGTGCCAGCAGTTTATGGCGTGCAGGGAACACTGAAGCTTTCTTT
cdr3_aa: CASSLWRAGNTEAFF

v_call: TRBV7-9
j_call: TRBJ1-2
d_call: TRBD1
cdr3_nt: TGTGCCAGCAGCAGCAGACAGGGCGGGGTGGATGGCTACACCTTC
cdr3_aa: CASSSRQGGVDGYTF

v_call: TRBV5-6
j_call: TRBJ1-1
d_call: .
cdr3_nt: TGTGCCAGCAGCTTGGAGGGGTGGGCAGGGGCTCCCACTGAAGCTTTCTTT
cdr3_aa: CASSLEGWAGAPTEAFF

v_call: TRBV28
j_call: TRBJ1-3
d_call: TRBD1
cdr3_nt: TGTGCCAGCAGTTACAGGGGTCCTTCGGGAAACACCATATATTTT
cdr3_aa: CASSYRGPSGNTIYF

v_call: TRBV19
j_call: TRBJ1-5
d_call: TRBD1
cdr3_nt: TGTGCCAGTAGGGCTGACAGGGCCAATCAGCCCCAGCATTTT
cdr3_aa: CASRADRANQPQHF

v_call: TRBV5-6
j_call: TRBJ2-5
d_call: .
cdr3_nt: TGTGCCAGCAGCTTGGGGGAGGAGACCCAGTACTTC
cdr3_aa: CASSLGEETQYF

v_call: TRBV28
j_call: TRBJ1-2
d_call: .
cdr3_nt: TGTGCCAGCAGTTTTATGGGAGTCAGGATTTACACCTTC
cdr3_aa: CASSFMGVRIYTF

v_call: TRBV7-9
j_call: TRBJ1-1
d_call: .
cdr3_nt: TGTGCCAGCAGCCTCTCAGGGACTGAAGCTTTCTTT
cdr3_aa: CASSLSGTEAFF

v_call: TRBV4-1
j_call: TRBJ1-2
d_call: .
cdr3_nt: TGCGCCAGCAGCCAAGGGCGGCAGGGCAACTATGGCTACACCTTC
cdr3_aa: CASSQGRQGNYGYTF

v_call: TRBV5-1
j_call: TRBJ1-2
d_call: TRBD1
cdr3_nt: TGCGCCAGCAGCTTGGCGACAGGGGCGTATGGCTACACCTTC
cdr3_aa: CASSLATGAYGYTF

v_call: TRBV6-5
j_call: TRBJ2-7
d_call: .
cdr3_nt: TGTGCCAGCAGTTACGCGGACAGTAGCTCCTACGAGCAGTACTTC
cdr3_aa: CASSYADSSSYEQYF

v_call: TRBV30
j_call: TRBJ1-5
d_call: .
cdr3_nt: TGTGCCTGGGCCGGGGGGGACAATCAGCCCCAGCATTTT
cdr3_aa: CAWAGGDNQPQHF

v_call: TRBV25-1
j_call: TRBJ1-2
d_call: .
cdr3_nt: TGTGCCAGCAGTCCAGGCGCCTTCAACTATGGCTACACCTTC
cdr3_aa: CASSPGAFNYGYTF

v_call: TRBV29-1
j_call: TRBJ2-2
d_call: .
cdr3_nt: TGCAGCGTCGTAGAATCTACCGGGGAGCTGTTTTTT
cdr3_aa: CSVVESTGELFF

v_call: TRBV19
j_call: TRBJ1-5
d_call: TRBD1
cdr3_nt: TGTGCCAGTAGTATAGTAAAGGGGGCTGGAAATCAGCCCCAGCATTTT
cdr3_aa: CASSIVKGAGNQPQHF

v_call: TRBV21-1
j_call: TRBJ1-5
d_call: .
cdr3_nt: TGTGCCAGCAGCGCGCAACACAGGGGGGGACAGCCCCAGCATTTT
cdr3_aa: CASSAQHRGGQPQHF

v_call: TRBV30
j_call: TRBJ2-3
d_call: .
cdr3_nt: TGTGCCTGGAGCCAGGCAGGGGGGTTGTTACAAATCACAGATACGCAGTATTTT
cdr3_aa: CAWSQAGGLLQITDTQYF